The next 20 T cell receptor beta chains were all read from a single sample in a study of T cell responses to AZD1222 COVID-19 vaccine. Measured with immunoSEQ multiplex PCR; TCRdb has only the in-frame clones, and not every one. The top ten clones hold about 5.2% of a sample with over 100,000 clones, roughly 87% of them seen once. The sample was peripheral blood, taken on day 0 of AZD1222 vaccination. The source of these receptors is an adult in good health.

V usage is TRBV15 and J usage is TRBJ1-2; D may be TRBD1 (5 bases). The CDR3 covers 18 residues. V shed 8 bases and J shed 4 bases, with 29 bases lying between them. CDR1 is LNHNV and CDR2 is YYDKDF in the germline V gene (reference sequence). The CDR3 loop is CATSPKMSPGKGGYGYTF. CDR3 DNA: TGTGCCACCTCCCCTAAAATGTCTCCAGGGAAAGGAGGCTATGGCTACACCTTC.

V usage is TRBV28 and J usage is TRBJ1-5; the D gene is possibly TRBD1 (6 bases). V lost 2 bases, J lost 5 bases, and 7 bases lay in between. CDR1 and CDR2 (germline): MDHEN, SYDVKM. The CDR3 has 13 residues. CDR3 loop: CASSLDRYQPQHF. In nucleotides, the CDR3 is TGTGCCAGCAGTTTAGACAGGTATCAGCCCCAGCATTTT.

The chain combines TRBV7-2 with TRBJ1-3; no firm D call. Looked up from germline, CDR1 is SGHTA and CDR2 is FQGNSA. CDR3 length: 13 residues. Trimming left V 5 bases short and J 1 base short, with 6 bases between. The CDR3 sequence: CASSQGSGNTIYF. In nucleotides, the CDR3 is TGTGCCAGCAGCCAAGGGTCTGGAAACACCATATATTTT.

This rearrangement joins TRBV28 to TRBJ1-1, with D maybe TRBD1 (5 bases). CDR3 size: 11 residues. Trimming removed 6 bases from V and 11 bases from J, with 13 bases in between. CDR1 and CDR2 (germline): MDHEN, SYDVKM. The CDR3, as DNA: TGTGCCAGCAGGACAGAGGTCTCGGCTTTCTTT. It specifies CASRTEVSAFF.

The J gene is TRBJ2-4, the V gene TRBV15; D may be TRBD1 or TRBD2 (6 bases each). V gave up 0 bases and J gave up 3 bases, with 15 bases separating them. The length of the CDR3 is 17 residues. The germline gives CDR1 LNHNV, CDR2 YYDKDF (reference sequence). The CDR3, as DNA: TGTGCCACCAGCAGAGATCGTGGGGGGCAGAACAAAAACATTCAGTACTTC. It yields the protein CATSRDRGGQNKNIQYF.

The chain uses TRBV2 and TRBJ1-4; possible D gene TRBD1, 6 bases. This CDR3 has 15 residues. The V gene lost 1 base and the J gene lost 12 bases, with 18 bases spanning the gap. Germline V gene lookup returns CDR1 SNHLY and CDR2 FYNNEI. This chain's CDR3 is CASSEVGAGARQLFF. The CDR3 nucleotides are TGTGCCAGCAGTGAAGTAGGAGCAGGGGCTAGGCAACTGTTTTTT. The full variable domain, rest sourced from reference TRBV2 and TRBJ1-4, is EPEVTQTPSHQVTQMGQEVILRCVPISNHLYFYWYRQILGQKVEFLVSFYNNEISEKSEIFDDQFSVERPDGSNFTLKIRSTKLEDSAMYFCASSEVGAGARQLFFGSGTQLSVL.

The V and J genes are TRBV28 and TRBJ1-2; D gene unclear. Trimming shortened V by 9 bases and J by 0 bases, and 14 bases separated the two germline ends. Germline V gene sequence: CDR1 MDHEN, CDR2 SYDVKM. This CDR3 is built from 14 residues. The CDR3 loop is CASGRSTSNYGYTF. The CDR3, as DNA: TGTGCCAGTGGACGGAGCACCTCTAACTATGGCTACACCTTC.

CDR3 bases: TGTGCCATCAGTGAGCGAGGGTTGGGCCAGGGTAACGAGCAGTACTTC. Translating it yields CAISERGLGQGNEQYF. The genes are TRBV10-3 and TRBJ2-7; the D call may be TRBD1 or TRBD2 (5 bases each). CDR1 and CDR2 (germline): ENHRY, SYGVKD. Trimming shortened V by 2 bases and J by 5 bases, and 19 bases separated the two germline ends. The CDR3 is 16 amino acids.

V and J are TRBV5-1 and TRBJ1-2; D unclear. The germline gives CDR1 SGHRS, CDR2 YFSETQ. The CDR3 covers 16 residues. V lost 4 bases and J lost 3, with 19 bases in between. The CDR3 reads CASSTESGKDYYGYTF. The DNA for the CDR3 is TGCGCCAGCAGCACCGAGTCAGGCAAAGACTACTATGGCTACACCTTC.

The CDR3 is CASSEGTTNTEAFF. In DNA form, the CDR3 reads TGTGCCAGCAGTGAAGGGACAACGAACACTGAAGCTTTCTTT. The gene calls are TRBV6-1 and TRBJ1-1; perhaps TRBD1 as D (5 bases). The CDR3 is 14 amino acids. With 1 base removed from V and 1 base from J, the gap between germline ends came to 7 bases. The germline CDR1 and CDR2 sequences are MNHNS and SASEGT.

The gene calls are TRBV19 and TRBJ2-3, with D unclear. V lost 8 bases, J lost 4 bases, and 7 bases lay in between. CDR3 length equals 11 residues. Germline-derived CDR1 and CDR2 are LNHDA and SQIVND (reference sequence). Here the CDR3 reads CASEGADTQYF. In DNA form, the CDR3 reads TGTGCCAGTGAAGGAGCAGATACGCAGTATTTT.

The DNA of the CDR3 is TGTGCCACCAGTGGCTCGCAGAACACCGGGGAGCTGTTTTTT. Translated, it gives CATSGSQNTGELFF. The chain carries TRBV24-1 and TRBJ2-2; D is unclear. Between the trimmed V and J ends, which lost 5 bases and 1 base, there was a span of 7 bases. Germline CDR1 reads KGHDR; CDR2 reads SFDVKD. The CDR3 is made up of 14 amino acids.

The chain uses TRBV11-3 and TRBJ2-2; D may match TRBD1 or TRBD2 (5 bases each). The CDR3 totals 15 residues. From germline, CDR1 is SGHNT and CDR2 YENEEA. Trimming cost V 5 bases and J 4 bases, with 14 bases left between them. CDR3 sequence (DNA): TGTGCCAGCAGCCCCCGCTTGGGGACCACCGGGGAGCTGTTTTTT. This sequence encodes CASSPRLGTTGELFF.

V usage is TRBV18 and J usage is TRBJ1-3, with 7 bases fitting TRBD1. This CDR3 has 16 residues. V trimming: 5 bases; J trimming: 0 bases; junction bases outside the gene matches: 7. CDR1 KGHSH and CDR2 LQKENI come from the germline V gene. The CDR3 nucleotides are TGTGCCAGCTCATCCGGGACAGCAACCTCTGGAAACACCATATATTTT. It translates to CASSSGTATSGNTIYF.

The chain couples TRBV7-2 to TRBJ2-3; 7 bases agree with TRBD2. With 1 base clipped from V and 2 bases from J, the junction kept 9 bases outside the gene matches. The CDR3 is made up of 17 amino acids. From germline, CDR1 is SGHTA and CDR2 FQGNSA. The CDR3 is CASSLVAGGGHTDTQYF. The CDR3 DNA follows: TGTGCCAGCAGCTTAGTGGCGGGCGGGGGTCACACAGATACGCAGTATTTT.

V and J are TRBV3-1 (or the pseudogene TRBV3-2) and TRBJ1-5; D is perhaps TRBD1 (5 bases). The germline gives CDR1 LGHDT, CDR2 YNNKEL (reference sequence). The germline V and J ends were trimmed by 4 bases and 7 bases, with 20 bases remaining between them. CDR3 size: 16 residues. CDR3 in DNA: TGTGCCAGCAGCCCTATGACAGAGAGTAGGGTCCAGCCCCAGCATTTT. This encodes CASSPMTESRVQPQHF.

V and J are TRBV10-3 and TRBJ2-5; D is perhaps TRBD2 (6 bases). CDR1 is ENHRY, CDR2 SYGVKD, per germline. V was cut by 8 bases and J by 2 bases, with 21 bases left in between. The CDR3 contains 16 residues. Here the CDR3 reads CAIGRSSGESQETQYF. The CDR3 nucleotides read TGTGCCATCGGGCGGTCATCGGGGGAATCACAAGAGACCCAGTACTTC.

J is TRBJ2-6 and V is TRBV11-2; 9 bases agree with TRBD1. With V trimmed by 4 bases and J by 3 bases, 10 bases remained unmatched. Germline loops: CDR1 SGHAT, CDR2 FQNNGV. The CDR3 contains 18 residues. As DNA, the CDR3 is TGTGCCAGCAGCTCCCCGGGACAGGGTTTCGGTGGGGCCAACGTCCTGACTTTC. Translation: CASSSPGQGFGGANVLTF.

The V call is TRBV2, the J call TRBJ1-6; TRBD1 agrees at 7 bases. The CDR3 covers 17 residues. Per the germline V gene, CDR1 is SNHLY and CDR2 is FYNNEI. The V segment lost 6 bases and the J segment 4 bases; nucleotides outside the gene matches: 12. The CDR3 protein is CASSRDSPFNYNSPLHF. As DNA, the CDR3 is TGTGCCAGCAGCCGGGACAGCCCGTTTAATTATAATTCACCCCTCCACTTT.

This sequence joins TRBV28 and TRBJ1-1; no reliable D call. V lost 5 bases, J lost 4 bases, and 11 bases lay in between. In germline, CDR1 is MDHEN, CDR2 SYDVKM. The CDR3 has 13 residues. CDR3 nucleotides: TGTGCCAGCAGTCCTACAGAAAGCACTGAAGCTTTCTTT. It specifies CASSPTESTEAFF.